The 8 T cell receptor beta chains below come from one sample, sequenced in a study of cytomegalovirus exposure and HLA in healthy donors. 60 Vbeta and 13 Jbeta primers were used in PCR. Measured with immunoSEQ multiplex PCR; TCRdb has only the in-frame clones, and not every one. This table holds 55,000 to 75,000 clones, around 68% found once. What was sequenced was PBMCs. These receptors came from a middle-aged man in good health and CMV-seropositive.

The chain has TRBV27 and TRBJ2-3, with 7 nucleotides matching TRBD1. The CDR3 is 14 amino acids. After removal of 4 bases from V and 4 bases from J, the junction contained 5 bases not matched to a gene. The germline CDR1 and CDR2 sequences are MNHEY and SMNVEV (reference sequence). Written as DNA, the CDR3 is TGTGCCAGCAGTTACGACAGGGTGCCAGATACGCAGTATTTT. Translation: CASSYDRVPDTQYF.

In its sample, this clone was seen once. The sample contains more than one DNA sequence encoding this CDR3. The CDR3 region has the DNA TGTGCCAGCAGTTTTGGCATTCAAGAGACCCAGTACTTC. The encoded protein is CASSFGIQETQYF. This sequence joins TRBV27 and TRBJ2-5; D gene uncertain. Germline-derived CDR1 and CDR2 are MNHEY and SMNVEV (reference sequence). The CDR3 length is 13 residues. The ends were cut back, 3 bases at V and 2 bases at J, with 7 bases in the middle.

This clone was picked up a small number of times. This rearrangement joins TRBV10-2 to TRBJ1-1, with D tentatively TRBD1 (5 bases). CDR1 WSHSY and CDR2 SAAADI come from the germline V gene. V gave up 2 bases and J gave up 8 bases, with 9 bases separating them. The CDR3 length is 12 residues. The CDR3 DNA sequence: TGCGCCAGCAGTGAGCAGGGATACGAAGCTTTCTTT. This codes for CASSEQGYEAFF.

The V gene is TRBV19, the J gene TRBJ2-7; 8 nucleotides line up with TRBD2. This CDR3 is built from 14 residues. The V gene's germline CDR1 is LNHDA and CDR2 SQIVND (reference sequence). V was clipped by 5 bases and J by 6 bases; unmatched bases: 9. As DNA, the CDR3 is TGTGCCAGTAGTCCTCTCGGGAGGGGGAGCGAGCAGTACTTC. Its protein is CASSPLGRGSEQYF.

The CDR3 is CASSIPLATDYNEQFF. The CDR3 DNA sequence: TGTGCCAGCAGTATCCCACTAGCGACGGACTACAATGAGCAGTTCTTC. This rearrangement joins TRBV6-6 to TRBJ2-1, with 7 bases identical to TRBD2. Germline V gene lookup returns CDR1 MNHNY and CDR2 SVGAGI (reference sequence). The CDR3 length is 16 residues. Trimming cost V 5 bases and J 3 bases; bases outside gene matches: 10.

This CDR3 is CASSEGGGDGYTF. The CDR3 nucleotides are TGTGCCAGCAGTGAAGGAGGAGGGGATGGCTACACCTTC. The chain couples TRBV2 to TRBJ1-2; D is perhaps TRBD1 (5 bases). Germline V gene sequence: CDR1 SNHLY, CDR2 FYNNEI. The V and J ends lost 1 base and 6 bases respectively, with 9 bases between them. This CDR3 comprises 13 residues.

The table lists this clone with a count of one. The V gene is TRBV7-2, the J gene TRBJ2-7, with D possibly being TRBD2 (5 bases). Between the trimmed V and J ends, which lost 0 bases and 4 bases, there was a span of 10 bases. This CDR3 has 14 residues. Germline CDR1 SGHTA, CDR2 FQGNSA. The CDR3: CASSLAAGEYEQYF. In DNA form, the CDR3 reads TGTGCCAGCAGCTTAGCGGCCGGGGAGTACGAGCAGTACTTC.

In this sample, this clone turned up once. V usage is TRBV16 and J usage is TRBJ2-3; tentative D call: TRBD1 (6 bases). The V gene's germline CDR1 is KGHSY and CDR2 FQNENV. Trimming removed 4 bases at V and 1 base at J, with 15 bases between. The CDR3 runs 16 residues. The CDR3 DNA reads as TGTGCCAGCAGCCCAACCCGGGCAGGGGGCACAGATACGCAGTATTTT. Its protein is CASSPTRAGGTDTQYF. Looking up the rest from reference TRBV16 and TRBJ2-3 gives the full variable domain: GEEVAQTPKHLVRGEGQKAKLYCAPIKGHSYVFWYQQVLKNEFKFLISFQNENVFDETGMPKERFSAKCLPNSPCSLEIQATKLEDSAVYFCASSPTRAGGTDTQYFGPGTRLTVL.